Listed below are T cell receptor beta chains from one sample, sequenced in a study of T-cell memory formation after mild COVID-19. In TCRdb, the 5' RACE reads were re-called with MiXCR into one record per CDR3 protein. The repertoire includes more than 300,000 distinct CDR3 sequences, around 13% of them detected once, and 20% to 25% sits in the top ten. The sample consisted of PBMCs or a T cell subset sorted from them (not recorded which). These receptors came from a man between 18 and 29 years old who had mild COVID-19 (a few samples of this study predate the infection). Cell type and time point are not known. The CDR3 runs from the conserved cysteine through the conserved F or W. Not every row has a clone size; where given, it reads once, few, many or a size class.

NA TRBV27 CASSRGIATNEKLFF
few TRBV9 CASSVQGISGYTF
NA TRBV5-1 CASSPTGGDAYEQYF
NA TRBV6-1 CASTAGTAQETQYF
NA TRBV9 CASGPGMGENTIYF
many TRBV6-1 CASSELGSYEQYF
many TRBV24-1 CAIPEGQGGAYEQYF
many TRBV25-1 CASSAPLGAGQIDTQYF
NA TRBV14 CASSQVAGAADTQYF
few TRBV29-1 CSVEPRGTTDTQYF
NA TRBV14 CASSQEQFNSPLHF
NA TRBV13 CASSLTAHYGYTF
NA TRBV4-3 CASSQAIGRRETQYF
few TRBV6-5 CASSQGFTNSPLHF
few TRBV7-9 CASSQRGEGAFF
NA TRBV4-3 CASSQDLGMGTEAFF
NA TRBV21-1 CASSNRRASNTGELFF
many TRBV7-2 CASSSRGGGVPMNTEAFF
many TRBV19 CASSIPGEDGYTF
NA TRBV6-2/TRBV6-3 CASSYSPGAPDGYTF
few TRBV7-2 CASSFSGGLIEQYF
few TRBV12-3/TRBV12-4 CASSLSIGGIPYEQYF
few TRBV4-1 CASSQGWGTQYF
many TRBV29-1 CSVVPGEETQYF
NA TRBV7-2 CASSLARGTLGTEAFF
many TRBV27 CASRRGQLYEQYF
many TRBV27 CASTWTDTGELFF
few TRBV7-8 CASTNLGTPGDGVTQYF
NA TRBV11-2 CASSFGQLVQETQYF
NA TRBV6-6 CASGSGGAETQYF
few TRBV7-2 CASSLGQGNIQYF
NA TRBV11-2 CASSLVRDRAREQYF
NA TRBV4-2 CASSQDGTSGGTTDTQYF
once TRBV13 CASSLLRGARDTQYF
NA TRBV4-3 CASSQVGTGDPRNNEQFF
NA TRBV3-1 CASSLAGRGDQPQHF
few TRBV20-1 CSASDPNTEAFF
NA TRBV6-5 CASRLLAGGPVDTDTQYF
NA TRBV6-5 CASGSPSGEVYGELFF
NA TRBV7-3 CASSFSPAKGGYTF